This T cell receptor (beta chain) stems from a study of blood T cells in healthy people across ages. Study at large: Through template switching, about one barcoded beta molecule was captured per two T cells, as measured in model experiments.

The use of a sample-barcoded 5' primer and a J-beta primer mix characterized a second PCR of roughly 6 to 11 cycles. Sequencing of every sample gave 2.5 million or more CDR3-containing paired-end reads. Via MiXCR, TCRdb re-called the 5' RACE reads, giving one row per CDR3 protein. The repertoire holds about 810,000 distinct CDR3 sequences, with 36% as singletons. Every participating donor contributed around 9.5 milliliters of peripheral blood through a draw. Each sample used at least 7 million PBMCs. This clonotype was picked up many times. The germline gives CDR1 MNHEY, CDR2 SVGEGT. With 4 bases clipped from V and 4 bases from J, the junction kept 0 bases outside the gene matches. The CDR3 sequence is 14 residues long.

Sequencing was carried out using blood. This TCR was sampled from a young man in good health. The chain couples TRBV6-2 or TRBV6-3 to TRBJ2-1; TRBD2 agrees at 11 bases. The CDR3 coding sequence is TGTGCCAGCAGTTGGACTAGCGGGTACAATGAGCAGTTCTTC. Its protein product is CASSWTSGYNEQFF.